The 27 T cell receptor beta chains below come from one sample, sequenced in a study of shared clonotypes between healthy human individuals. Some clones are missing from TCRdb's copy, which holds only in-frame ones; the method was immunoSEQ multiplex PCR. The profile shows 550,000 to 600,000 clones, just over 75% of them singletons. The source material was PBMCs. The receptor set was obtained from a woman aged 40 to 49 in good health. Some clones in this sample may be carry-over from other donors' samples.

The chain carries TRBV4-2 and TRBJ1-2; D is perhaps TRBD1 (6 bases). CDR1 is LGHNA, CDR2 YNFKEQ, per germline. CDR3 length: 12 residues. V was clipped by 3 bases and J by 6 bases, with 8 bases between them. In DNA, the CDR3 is TGTGCCAGCAGCCAGAACAGGGATGGCTACACCTTC. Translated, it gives CASSQNRDGYTF.

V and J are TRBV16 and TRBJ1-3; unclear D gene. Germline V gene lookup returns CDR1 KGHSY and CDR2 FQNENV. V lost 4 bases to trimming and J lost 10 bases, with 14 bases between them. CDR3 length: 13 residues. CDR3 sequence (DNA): TGTGCCAGCAGCCCCAGTTATGAGGGAACCATATATTTT. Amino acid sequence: CASSPSYEGTIYF. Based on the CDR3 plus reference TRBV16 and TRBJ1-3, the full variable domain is GEEVAQTPKHLVRGEGQKAKLYCAPIKGHSYVFWYQQVLKNEFKFLISFQNENVFDETGMPKERFSAKCLPNSPCSLEIQATKLEDSAVYFCASSPSYEGTIYFGEGSWLTVV.

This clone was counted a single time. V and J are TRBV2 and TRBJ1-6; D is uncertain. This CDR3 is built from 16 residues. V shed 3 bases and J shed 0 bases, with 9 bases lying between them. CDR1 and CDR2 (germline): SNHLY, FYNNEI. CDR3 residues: CASSERSSSYNSPLHF. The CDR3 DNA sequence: TGTGCCAGCAGTGAGCGGTCCAGCTCCTATAATTCACCCCTCCACTTT.

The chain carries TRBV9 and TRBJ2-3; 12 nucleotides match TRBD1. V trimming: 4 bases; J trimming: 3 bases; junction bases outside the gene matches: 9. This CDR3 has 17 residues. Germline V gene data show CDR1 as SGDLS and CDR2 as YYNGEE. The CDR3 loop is CASSLRPGQGATDTQYF. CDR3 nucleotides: TGTGCCAGCAGCCTTAGACCGGGACAGGGGGCTACAGATACGCAGTATTTT. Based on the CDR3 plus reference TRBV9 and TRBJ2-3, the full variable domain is DSGVTQTPKHLITATGQRVTLRCSPRSGDLSVYWYQQSLDQGLQFLIQYYNGEERAKGNILERFSAQQFPDLHSELNLSSLELGDSALYFCASSLRPGQGATDTQYFGPGTRLTVL.

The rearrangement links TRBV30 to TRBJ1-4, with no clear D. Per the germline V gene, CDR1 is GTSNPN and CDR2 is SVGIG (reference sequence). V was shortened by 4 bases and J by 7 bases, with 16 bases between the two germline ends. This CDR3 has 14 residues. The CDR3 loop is CAWKSQSPFEKLFF. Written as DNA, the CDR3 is TGTGCCTGGAAATCTCAGAGTCCTTTTGAAAAACTGTTTTTT.

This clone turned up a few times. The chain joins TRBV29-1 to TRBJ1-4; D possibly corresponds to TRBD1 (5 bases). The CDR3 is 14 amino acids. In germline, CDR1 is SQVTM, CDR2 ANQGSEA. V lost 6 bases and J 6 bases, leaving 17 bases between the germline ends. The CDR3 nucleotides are TGCAGCGTCCCCTCTAATCAGGGTGATGAAAAACTGTTTTTT. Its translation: CSVPSNQGDEKLFF.

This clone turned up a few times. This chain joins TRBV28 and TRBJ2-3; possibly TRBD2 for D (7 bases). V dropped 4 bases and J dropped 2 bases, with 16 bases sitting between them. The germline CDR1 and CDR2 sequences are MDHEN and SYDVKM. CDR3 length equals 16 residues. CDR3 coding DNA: TGTGCCAGCAGTTCCGGTAGGGGGGGAATCACAGATACGCAGTATTTT. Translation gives CASSSGRGGITDTQYF.

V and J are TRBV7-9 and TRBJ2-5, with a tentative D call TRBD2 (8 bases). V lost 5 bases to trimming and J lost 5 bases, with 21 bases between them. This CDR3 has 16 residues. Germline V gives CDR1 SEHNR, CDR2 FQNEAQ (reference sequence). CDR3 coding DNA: TGTGCCAGCAGCGCAGGGACAGCGGGGGATTGGGAGACCCAGTACTTC. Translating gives CASSAGTAGDWETQYF.

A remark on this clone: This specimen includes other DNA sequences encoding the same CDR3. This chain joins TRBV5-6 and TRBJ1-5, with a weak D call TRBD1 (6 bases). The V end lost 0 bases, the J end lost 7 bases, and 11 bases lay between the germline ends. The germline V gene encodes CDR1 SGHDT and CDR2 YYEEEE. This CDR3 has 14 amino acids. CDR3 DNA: TGTGCCAGCAGCTTGGCTGGGGGCGACCAGCCCCAGCATTTT. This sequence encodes CASSLAGGDQPQHF.

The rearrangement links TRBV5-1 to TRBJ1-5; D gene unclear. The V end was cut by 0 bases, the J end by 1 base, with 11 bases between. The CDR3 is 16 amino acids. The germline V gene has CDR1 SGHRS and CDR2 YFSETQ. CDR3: CASSLGGVGSNQPQHF. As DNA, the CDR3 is TGCGCCAGCAGCTTGGGTGGGGTAGGGAGCAATCAGCCCCAGCATTTT.

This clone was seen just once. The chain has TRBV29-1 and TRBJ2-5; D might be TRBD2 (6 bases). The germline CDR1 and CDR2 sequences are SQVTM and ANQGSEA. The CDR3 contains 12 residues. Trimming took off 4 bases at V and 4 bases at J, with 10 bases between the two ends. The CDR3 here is CSVVGGGETQYF. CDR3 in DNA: TGCAGCGTTGTGGGGGGAGGAGAGACCCAGTACTTC.

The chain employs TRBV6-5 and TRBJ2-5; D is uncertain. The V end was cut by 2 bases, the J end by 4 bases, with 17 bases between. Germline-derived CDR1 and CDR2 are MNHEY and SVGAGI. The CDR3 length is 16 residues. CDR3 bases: TGTGCCAGCAGTTACCAGGCGGCCCAGCATGCAGAGACCCAGTACTTC. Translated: CASSYQAAQHAETQYF.

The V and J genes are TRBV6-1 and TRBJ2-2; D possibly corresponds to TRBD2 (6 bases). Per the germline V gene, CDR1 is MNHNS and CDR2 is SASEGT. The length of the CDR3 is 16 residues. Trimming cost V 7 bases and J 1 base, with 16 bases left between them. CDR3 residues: CASIDRGSGNTGELFF. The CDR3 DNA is TGTGCCAGCATTGATCGGGGGAGTGGGAACACCGGGGAGCTGTTTTTT.

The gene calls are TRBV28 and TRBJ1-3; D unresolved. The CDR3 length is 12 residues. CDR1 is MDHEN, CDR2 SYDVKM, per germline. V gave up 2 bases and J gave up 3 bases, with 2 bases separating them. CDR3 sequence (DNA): TGTGCCAGCAGTTTAGTTGGAAACACCATATATTTT. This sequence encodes CASSLVGNTIYF.

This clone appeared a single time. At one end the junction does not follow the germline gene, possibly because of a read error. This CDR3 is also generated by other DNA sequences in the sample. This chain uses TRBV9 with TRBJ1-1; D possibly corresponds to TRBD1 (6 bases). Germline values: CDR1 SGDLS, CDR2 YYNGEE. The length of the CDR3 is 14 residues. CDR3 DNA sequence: TGTGCCAGCAGCGTAGGGACAGCGAACACTGAAGCCTTCTTT. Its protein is CASSVGTANTEAFF.

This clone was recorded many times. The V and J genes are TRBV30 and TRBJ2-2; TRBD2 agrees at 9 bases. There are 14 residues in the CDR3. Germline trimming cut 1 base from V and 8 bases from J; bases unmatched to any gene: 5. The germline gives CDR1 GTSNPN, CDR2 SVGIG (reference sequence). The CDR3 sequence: CAWSAETSGGELFF. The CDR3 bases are TGTGCCTGGAGTGCAGAGACTAGCGGTGGGGAGCTGTTTTTT.

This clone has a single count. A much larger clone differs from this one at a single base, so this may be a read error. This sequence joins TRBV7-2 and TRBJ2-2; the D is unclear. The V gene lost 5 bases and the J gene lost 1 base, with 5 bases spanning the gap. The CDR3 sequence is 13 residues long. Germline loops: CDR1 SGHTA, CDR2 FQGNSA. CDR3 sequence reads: CASSRQNTGELFF. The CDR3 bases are TGTGCCAGCAGCCGACAGAACACCGGGGAGCTGTTTTTT.

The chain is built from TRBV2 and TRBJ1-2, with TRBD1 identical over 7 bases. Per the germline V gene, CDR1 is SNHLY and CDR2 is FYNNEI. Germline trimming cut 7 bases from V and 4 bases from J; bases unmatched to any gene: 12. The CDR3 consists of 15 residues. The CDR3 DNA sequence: TGTGCCAGCACCTTACAGGGGACGCCTTCCTATGGCTACACCTTC. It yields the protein CASTLQGTPSYGYTF.

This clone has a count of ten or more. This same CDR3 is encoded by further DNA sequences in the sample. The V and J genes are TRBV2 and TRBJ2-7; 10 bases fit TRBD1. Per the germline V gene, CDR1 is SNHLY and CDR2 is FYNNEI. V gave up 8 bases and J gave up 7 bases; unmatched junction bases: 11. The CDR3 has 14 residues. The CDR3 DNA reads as TGTGCCAGCCGGGGACAGGGGCTTGGTTGGGAGCAGTACTTC. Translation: CASRGQGLGWEQYF.

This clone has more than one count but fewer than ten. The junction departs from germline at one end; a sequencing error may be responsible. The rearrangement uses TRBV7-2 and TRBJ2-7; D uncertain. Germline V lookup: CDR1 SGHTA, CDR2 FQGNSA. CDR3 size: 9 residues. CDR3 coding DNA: TGTGCCAGCACCCCGAATCTGCCCTTC. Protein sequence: CASTPNLPF.

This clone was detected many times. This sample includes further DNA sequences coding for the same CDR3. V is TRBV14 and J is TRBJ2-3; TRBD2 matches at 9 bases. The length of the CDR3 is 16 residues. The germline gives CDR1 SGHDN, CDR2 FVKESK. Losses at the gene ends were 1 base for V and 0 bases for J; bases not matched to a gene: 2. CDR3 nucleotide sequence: TGTGCCAGCAGCCAAGGAAGCGGGGGGAGCACAGATACGCAGTATTTT. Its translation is CASSQGSGGSTDTQYF.

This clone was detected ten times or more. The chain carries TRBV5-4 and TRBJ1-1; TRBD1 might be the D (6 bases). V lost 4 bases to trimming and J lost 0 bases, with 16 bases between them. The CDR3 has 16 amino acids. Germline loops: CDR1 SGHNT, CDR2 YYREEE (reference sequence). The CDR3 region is CASSPGVRGLNTEAFF. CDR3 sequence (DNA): TGTGCCAGCAGCCCCGGTGTTCGGGGGCTGAACACTGAAGCTTTCTTT.

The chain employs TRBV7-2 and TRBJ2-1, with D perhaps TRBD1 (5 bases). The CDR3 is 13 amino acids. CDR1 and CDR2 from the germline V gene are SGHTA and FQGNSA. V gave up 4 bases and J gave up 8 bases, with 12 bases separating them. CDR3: CASSSRWGDEQFF. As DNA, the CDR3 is TGTGCCAGCAGCTCGAGGTGGGGCGATGAGCAGTTCTTC.

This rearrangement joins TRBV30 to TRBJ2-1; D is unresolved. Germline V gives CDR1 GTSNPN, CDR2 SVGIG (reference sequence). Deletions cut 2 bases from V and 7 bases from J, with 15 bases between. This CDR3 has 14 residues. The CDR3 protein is CAWSPGRLANEQFF. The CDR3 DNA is TGTGCCTGGAGTCCCGGCCGCTTGGCTAATGAGCAGTTCTTC.

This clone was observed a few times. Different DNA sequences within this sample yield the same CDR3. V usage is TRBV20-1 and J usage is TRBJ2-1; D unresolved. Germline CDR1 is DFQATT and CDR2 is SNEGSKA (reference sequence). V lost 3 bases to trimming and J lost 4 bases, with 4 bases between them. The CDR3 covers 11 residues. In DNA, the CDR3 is TGCAGTGCTAGGGGATACAATGAGCAGTTCTTC. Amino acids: CSARGYNEQFF.

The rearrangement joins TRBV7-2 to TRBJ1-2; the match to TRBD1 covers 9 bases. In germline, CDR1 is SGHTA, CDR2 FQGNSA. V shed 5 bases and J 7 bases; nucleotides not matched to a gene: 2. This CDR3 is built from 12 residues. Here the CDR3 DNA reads TGTGCCAGCAGCCGGACAGGGGTTGGCTACACCTTC. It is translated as CASSRTGVGYTF.

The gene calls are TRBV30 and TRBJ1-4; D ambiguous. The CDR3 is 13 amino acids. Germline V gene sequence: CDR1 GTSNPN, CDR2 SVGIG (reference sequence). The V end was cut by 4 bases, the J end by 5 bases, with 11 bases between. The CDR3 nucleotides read TGTGCCTGGAAGGTGGTAGGAAATGAAAAACTGTTTTTT. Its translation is CAWKVVGNEKLFF. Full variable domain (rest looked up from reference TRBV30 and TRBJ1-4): SQTIHQWPATLVQPVGSPLSLECTVEGTSNPNLYWYRQAAGRGLQLLFYSVGIGQISSEVPQNLSASRPQDRQFILSSKKLLLSDSGFYLCAWKVVGNEKLFFGSGTQLSVL.